The 10 T cell receptor beta chains reported below all come from one sample, sequenced in a study of blood T cell repertoires in COVID-19. Data came from immunoSEQ multiplex PCR; TCRdb stores just in-frame clones and leaves some out. Of 110,000 to 150,000 clones listed, approximately 90% are singletons. The source material was peripheral blood. The origin of the receptors is a man aged 55-75 years with active or convalescent COVID-19.

This clone has only one observation. This chain joins TRBV21-1 and TRBJ2-7; TRBD1 is the table's D call and was not checked against the DNA. TRBV21-1 is an annotated pseudogene. This CDR3 comprises 16 residues. The CDR3 bases are TGTGCCAGCACCGTTATCCCACCTGGGCCATCCTACGAGCAGTACTTC. Its translation is CASTVIPPGPSYEQYF.

The chain carries TRBV5-1 and TRBJ2-7; 9 bases align to TRBD1. CDR1 and CDR2 from the germline V gene are SGHRS and YFSETQ. The CDR3 totals 15 residues. J gave up 5 bases and V 5 bases, and 11 bases lay outside the gene matches. CDR3 coding DNA: TGCGCCAGCAGTCCGGTGTGGGACAGGGTCGACGAGCAGTACTTC. The encoded protein is CASSPVWDRVDEQYF.

The chain recombines TRBV19 with TRBJ2-1, with TRBD2 matching 8 bases. From germline, CDR1 is LNHDA and CDR2 SQIVND (reference sequence). CDR3 length equals 14 residues. With 5 bases clipped from V and 4 bases from J, the junction kept 4 bases outside the gene matches. The CDR3 is CASSVSGGYNEQFF. The DNA of the CDR3 is TGTGCCAGTAGTGTGAGCGGGGGATACAATGAGCAGTTCTTC.

CDR3 sequence: CASSQGSYRDRHYNEQFF. The CDR3, as DNA: TGTGCCAGCAGCCAGGGATCATACCGGGACAGGCACTACAATGAGCAGTTCTTC. The V and J genes are TRBV3-1 (or the pseudogene TRBV3-2) and TRBJ2-1; TRBD1 matches at 8 bases. Germline V gene sequence: CDR1 LGHDT, CDR2 YNNKEL (reference sequence). V trimming: 3 bases; J trimming: 3 bases; junction bases outside the gene matches: 13. This CDR3 region has 18 residues.

The chain employs TRBV25-1 and TRBJ2-5; 10 bases align to TRBD2. Germline lookup yields CDR1 MGHDK and CDR2 SYGVNS. Germline trimming cut 8 bases from V and 2 bases from J; bases unmatched to any gene: 5. The CDR3 runs 14 residues. CDR3 DNA sequence: TGTGCCAGCTCTAGAGCGGGAGGGCAAGAGACCCAGTACTTC. Amino acid sequence: CASSRAGGQETQYF.

The chain has TRBV6-4 and TRBJ2-5, with TRBD2 matching over 9 bases. The CDR3 has 16 amino acids. Germline V lookup: CDR1 MRHNA, CDR2 SNTAGT. Trimming took 0 bases from V and 0 from J; bases not matched to a gene: 2. CDR3 amino acids: CASSDSPSGNQETQYF. In DNA, the CDR3 is TGTGCCAGCAGTGACTCGCCTAGCGGGAACCAAGAGACCCAGTACTTC.

V gene TRBV7-8 combines with J gene TRBJ2-1; 12 nucleotides match TRBD2. From germline, CDR1 is SGHVS and CDR2 FQNEAQ. The V segment lost 7 bases and the J segment 9 bases; nucleotides outside the gene matches: 7. The CDR3 is made up of 14 amino acids. CDR3 amino acids: CASNPSGGEGEQFF. For the CDR3, the DNA is TGTGCCAGCAACCCTAGCGGGGGGGAAGGTGAGCAGTTCTTC.

The V and J genes are TRBV2 and TRBJ2-3; 12 bases map to TRBD2. J was trimmed by 8 bases and V by 6 bases; bases with no gene match: 9. Germline V gene sequence: CDR1 SNHLY, CDR2 FYNNEI. The length of the CDR3 is 15 residues. CDR3 sequence: CASSALAGGVFTQYF. The CDR3 coding sequence is TGTGCCAGCAGCGCTCTAGCGGGGGGGGTTTTTACGCAGTATTTT.

The V call is TRBV24-1, the J call TRBJ2-3, with D hard to call. With 7 bases removed from V and 6 bases from J, the gap between germline ends came to 10 bases. The germline V gene has CDR1 KGHDR and CDR2 SFDVKD. CDR3 length: 12 residues. CDR3 nucleotides: TGTGCCACCAGGTCCACTCTTGATACGCAGTATTTT. This translates into CATRSTLDTQYF.

The chain recombines TRBV14 with TRBJ2-5; D unclear. The CDR3 runs to 13 residues. Germline V gene sequence: CDR1 SGHDN, CDR2 FVKESK. The ends were cut back, 0 bases at V and 4 bases at J, with 6 bases in the middle. CDR3 in DNA: TGTGCCAGCAGCCAAGATACGGGAGAGACCCAGTACTTC. Translated, it gives CASSQDTGETQYF.